This T cell receptor (beta chain) was sequenced for a study of metastatic and nonmetastatic thyroid tumors. Study background: Repertoire comparisons spanned blood and tumor or nodule tissue from malignant and benign thyroid patients. Findings and limits, study-wide: In blood and tumor, TCR beta diversity was reportedly significantly higher in malignant thyroid tumors than in benign nodules.

TCRdb redid the clone calls on the PCR reads using MiXCR. The table shows roughly 25,000 clones, with around 13% occurring only once. No patient received treatment before thyroid surgery. This clone has ten or more counts. The antigen remains undetermined. V was cut by 0 bases and J by 5 bases, with 12 bases left in between. The germline CDR1 and CDR2 sequences are SGDLS and YYNGEE. The CDR3 has 15 amino acids. V and J are TRBV9 and TRBJ2-1, with a weak D call TRBD2 (6 bases). The source is a female donor with papillary thyroid cancer or a benign thyroid nodule (not recorded which). Some clones in this sample may be carry-over from other donors' samples. The sample comprised blood. This chain's CDR3 is CASSVESTSHNEQFF. The CDR3 DNA follows: TGTGCCAGCAGCGTAGAGTCGACTAGTCACAATGAGCAGTTCTTC.